This TCR beta chain was captured in a study of blood T cell repertoires in COVID-19 (dated by TCRdb to the early 2020s). Some background on the complete study: Collaborator samples came from the United States, Italy and Spain and covered acute and convalescent phases of COVID-19. The material from the prospective study consisted of cDNA or gDNA derived from T cells, B-cell-depleted T cells, or PBMCs. The dataset comprised deeply sampled blood TCRbeta repertoires from subjects exposed to, actively infected with, or recovered from COVID-19. A freely available public database, intended as a resource for researchers studying the immune response to SARS-CoV-2, is where the repertoires were released. Samples came from the ongoing ImmuneRACE study (first 160 participants) plus 1,254 subjects from 6 global collaborators. Sample metadata almost always included a de-identified subject ID, COVID-19 status, age in years and sex. HLA class I and class II types, where available, came from metadata supplied by the sample provider rather than from assay-based typing.

In the prospective study, participants were roughly 18 to 90 years old, resided in about 25 geographic areas of the United States, and were enrolled through a virtual design. In the prospective study, cohorts were assigned on the basis of participant-reported clinical history obtained from a screening survey and a study questionnaire. Mobile phlebotomists in the prospective study collected whole blood, serum and a nasopharyngeal or oropharyngeal swab from every participant. Additional blood draws and questionnaires over an approximately two-month period could optionally be provided by prospective study participants. Before DNA extraction, prospective study blood samples were shipped either frozen or at room temperature. TCRbeta CDR3 regions were amplified from genomic DNA by means of the immunoSEQ Assay, a bias-controlled multiplex PCR. The authors' pipeline ran thus. The number of nucleated cells in each sample was estimated by amplification of reference gene primers within the assay. Sequence reads were collapsed and filtered to measure the absolute abundance of every unique TCRbeta CDR3 rearrangement. Productive Simpson clonality was computed per sample as the square root of Simpson's diversity index over productive rearrangements. Imported from immuneACCESS, the table was reduced by TCRdb to in-frame sequences with V and J called. These copies leave out some clones; in studies compared against another copy, an unresolved V gene accounts for under half, and the cause of the remainder is not known. V and J calls and clone size are those listed in that table; D and trimming were worked out from the DNA. For this sample the table gives 400,000 or so clones, of which around 90% were detected only once. The top ten clones comprise 2% to 2.5% of the sample.

Summary of the overall study and its limitations: How much clinical and demographic metadata was included differed by source and by participant, and the metadata was provided uncurated.

CDR1 MNHEY and CDR2 SVGAGI are derived from the germline V gene. Trimming removed 5 bases from V and 6 bases from J; the gene matches leave 9 bases unexplained. From the cysteine up to the phenylalanine, the CDR3 has a length of 14 residues. Only the CDR3 DNA stays, 42 bases, in frame from base 1. A remark on this clone: Its cognate antigen has yet to be identified. Qualities for individual bases were not recorded, and no much larger clone is one base off.

The source material was PBMCs or T cells enriched from blood (not recorded which). Rearrangement joined TRBV6-5 to TRBJ1-2, and TRBD1 aligns with 7 junction nucleotides. This clonotype originated in a woman in her 40s with acute COVID-19. The CDR3 amino acid sequence is: CASSTQTGLDGYTF. The nucleotide sequence is TGTGCCAGCAGTACCCAGACAGGGCTGGATGGCTACACCTTC.